Listed here are 15 T cell receptor beta chains from one sample, sequenced in a study of T cells in Graves' hyperthyroidism and ophthalmopathy. It was RNA transcripts that yielded the amplified TCR beta CDR3 regions. TCR CDR3 regions were first amplified by RT-PCR with HTBI primers. Via MiXCR, TCRdb re-called the multiplex PCR reads, giving one row per CDR3 protein. The data show about 290,000 distinct CDR3 sequences, approximately 15% seen once. The source material was blood. Receptor source: a man aged 25 to 40 with Graves' hyperthyroidism.

This clonotype was seen at least ten times. J is TRBJ1-1 and V is TRBV7-2, with unresolved D. The CDR3 runs 12 residues. CDR1 is SGHTA, CDR2 FQGNSA, per germline. Trimming stripped 7 bases from V and 4 bases from J, with 10 bases between. The CDR3 DNA follows: TGTGCCAGCACCTATCGGGGCACTGAAGCTTTCTTT. Its translation: CASTYRGTEAFF. Complete variable domain (other parts from reference TRBV7-2 and TRBJ1-1): GAGVSQSPSNKVTEKGKDVELRCDPISGHTALYWYRQSLGQGLEFLIYFQGNSAPDKSGLPSDRFSAERTGGSVSTLTIQRTQQEDSAVYLCASTYRGTEAFFGQGTRLTVV.

This clonotype was counted a few times. The rearrangement joins TRBV5-6 to TRBJ2-3, with TRBD2 identical over 9 bases. Germline CDR1 is SGHDT and CDR2 is YYEEEE. Unmatched junction bases numbered 2, after V lost 7 bases and J lost 2 bases. The CDR3 has 13 amino acids. As DNA, the CDR3 is TGTGCCAGCGGACTAGCGTTCACAGATACGCAGTATTTT. It yields the protein CASGLAFTDTQYF.

This clonotype was recorded a few times. This chain uses TRBV27 with TRBJ1-2; TRBD1 agrees at 7 bases. The CDR3 has 14 residues. CDR1 is MNHEY and CDR2 is SMNVEV in the germline V gene (reference sequence). V was clipped by 2 bases and J by 5 bases; unmatched bases: 5. CDR3 bases: TGTGCCAGCAGTTTAACTTCAGGGGGGTATGGCTACACCTTC. Protein sequence: CASSLTSGGYGYTF.

This clonotype was detected a few times. This may stem from a read error, because a much larger clone lies one nucleotide away. The chain recombines TRBV6-1 with TRBJ1-1, with 8 nucleotides matching TRBD1. V was clipped by 6 bases and J by 5 bases; unmatched bases: 5. CDR1 and CDR2 (germline): MNHNS, SASEGT. The length of the CDR3 is 13 residues. The CDR3 DNA follows: TGTGCCAGCAGACACAGGGGGGGGACTGAAGCTTTCTTT. Encoded protein: CASRHRGGTEAFF.

This chain connects TRBV10-1 to TRBJ2-7; 9 nucleotides line up with TRBD1. Germline CDR1 WNHNN, CDR2 SYGVQD (reference sequence). This CDR3 has 14 amino acids. V shed 6 bases and J 1 base; nucleotides not matched to a gene: 4. The CDR3 region has the DNA TGCGCCAGCAGCAGGACAGGGGTTTCCTACGAGCAGTACTTC. Translation gives CASSRTGVSYEQYF.

The V and J genes are TRBV28 and TRBJ2-3, with D perhaps TRBD2 (6 bases). V shed 11 bases and J shed 3 bases, with 18 bases lying between them. This CDR3 is built from 14 residues. Germline CDR1 reads MDHEN; CDR2 reads SYDVKM. For the CDR3, the DNA is TGTGCCCGCACCGAGAGCCGGGGGACAGATACGCAGTATTTT. Translating it yields CARTESRGTDTQYF.

The rearrangement links TRBV5-1 to TRBJ1-5; D perhaps matches TRBD1 (5 bases). V gave up 0 bases and J gave up 11 bases, with 12 bases separating them. The CDR3 is 13 amino acids. Germline V gene data show CDR1 as SGHRS and CDR2 as YFSETQ. In DNA, the CDR3 is TGCGCCAGCAGCTTGGCCGGGGGAGAGGCCCAGCATTTT. Its translation: CASSLAGGEAQHF.

The chain is built from TRBV29-1 and TRBJ1-1; D is perhaps TRBD1 (5 bases). Germline-derived CDR1 and CDR2 are SQVTM and ANQGSEA. The germline V and J ends were trimmed by 7 bases and 0 bases, with 12 bases remaining between them. The CDR3 length is 13 residues. CDR3 residues: CSAHRIMNTEAFF. As DNA, the CDR3 is TGCAGCGCCCACAGGATAATGAACACTGAAGCTTTCTTT.

Many counts were recorded for this clonotype. V usage is TRBV12-3 or TRBV12-4 and J usage is TRBJ2-4; TRBD2 agrees at 11 bases. The CDR3 has 14 amino acids. With 5 bases clipped from V and 8 bases from J, the junction kept 5 bases outside the gene matches. CDR3 in amino acids: CASSPSGGSDIQYF. The CDR3 DNA reads as TGTGCCAGCAGTCCTAGCGGGGGGTCGGACATTCAGTACTTC.

Here the CDR3 DNA reads TGTGCCAGCAGCCCTGGTTACGACAAGCGGGAGGGGTACTTC. It specifies CASSPGYDKREGYF. V is TRBV6-1 and J is TRBJ2-5; 10 nucleotides agree with TRBD2. Per germline, CDR1 MNHNS and CDR2 SASEGT. The CDR3 is made up of 14 amino acids. J gave up 13 bases and V 6 bases, and 14 bases lay outside the gene matches.

This clonotype was picked up many times. The junction and the germline gene differ at one end; a read error may be behind it. The chain couples TRBV12-3 or TRBV12-4 to TRBJ2-1; possible D gene TRBD2, 6 bases. This CDR3 has 14 residues. The CDR3 DNA follows: TGTGCCAGCAGTCTAGCGAGAAAGGGTAATGAGCAGTTCTTC. As protein: CASSLARKGNEQFF.

The chain has TRBV11-3 and TRBJ2-3; perhaps TRBD1 as D (6 bases). With 5 bases removed from V and 4 bases from J, the gap between germline ends came to 13 bases. In germline, CDR1 is SGHNT, CDR2 YENEEA. This CDR3 is 14 amino acids long. For the CDR3, the DNA is TGTGCCAGCAGCGAAGGCTACAGGGCAGATACGCAGTATTTT. This codes for CASSEGYRADTQYF.

At least ten counts were recorded for this clonotype. The rearrangement uses TRBV27 and TRBJ2-1, with TRBD2 matching over 11 bases. This CDR3 comprises 15 residues. In germline, CDR1 is MNHEY, CDR2 SMNVEV (reference sequence). V lost 5 bases and J lost 6; bases outside the gene matches: 6. The CDR3 loop is CASSPWGLAANEQFF. The CDR3 DNA reads TGTGCCAGCAGTCCTTGGGGACTAGCGGCCAATGAGCAGTTCTTC.

This rearrangement joins TRBV29-1 to TRBJ2-5; no clear D gene. This CDR3 has 14 amino acids. Trimming shortened V by 0 bases and J by 2 bases, and 10 bases separated the two germline ends. Germline V gives CDR1 SQVTM, CDR2 ANQGSEA. CDR3 residues: CSVEEEGWQETQYF. CDR3 in DNA: TGCAGCGTTGAAGAGGAAGGTTGGCAAGAGACCCAGTACTTC.

This clonotype was counted ten times or more. The chain employs TRBV5-1 and TRBJ2-3, with 8 bases lining up with TRBD2. The CDR3 sequence is 17 residues long. The germline gives CDR1 SGHRS, CDR2 YFSETQ. Trimming took 4 bases from V and 4 from J; bases not matched to a gene: 14. CDR3 in amino acids: CASSTQTSGPLADTQYF. The CDR3, as DNA: TGCGCCAGCAGCACACAAACTAGCGGCCCCCTGGCAGATACGCAGTATTTT.